This T cell receptor (beta chain) stems from a study of blood T cells in healthy people across ages. Healthy Caucasians from Russia aged roughly 6 to 95 served as donors. Each donor had around 9.2 milliliters of peripheral blood drawn. Comments on this clonotype: Its antigen is unknown.

The CDR3 runs 14 residues. Per the germline V gene, CDR1 is MNHEY and CDR2 is SVGEGT. Trimming cost V 2 bases and J 3 bases, with 11 bases left between them. Study-wide points: Naive CD4+ cells and diversity were both higher in long-lived donors than in aged donors.

Together with a sample-barcoded 5' primer, a J-beta primer mix was included in a second PCR lasting about 7 to 12 cycles. TCRdb used MiXCR to reprocess the 5' RACE reads, holding one entry per CDR3 protein. The sample carries 950,000 to 1,200,000 distinct CDR3 sequences, 35% to 45% recorded once. The specimen was blood. The receptor was isolated from a man aged 18 to 30 in good health. The genes are TRBV6-2 or TRBV6-3 and TRBJ2-7; D call uncertain. The CDR3 nucleotides read TGTGCCAGCAGTTACCTTGGACGGATCTACGAGCAGTACTTC. Translation: CASSYLGRIYEQYF.